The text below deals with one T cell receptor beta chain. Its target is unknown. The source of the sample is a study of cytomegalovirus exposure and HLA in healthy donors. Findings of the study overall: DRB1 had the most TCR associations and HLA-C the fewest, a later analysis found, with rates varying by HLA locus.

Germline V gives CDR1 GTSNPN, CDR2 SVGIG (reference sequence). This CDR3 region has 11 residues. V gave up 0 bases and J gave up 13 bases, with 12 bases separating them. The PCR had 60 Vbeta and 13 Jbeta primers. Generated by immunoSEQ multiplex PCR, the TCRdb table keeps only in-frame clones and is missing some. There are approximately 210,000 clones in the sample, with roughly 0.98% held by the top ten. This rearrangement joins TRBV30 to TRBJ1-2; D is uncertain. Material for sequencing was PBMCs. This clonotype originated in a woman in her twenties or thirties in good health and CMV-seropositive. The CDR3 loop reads CAWSVPPIVTF. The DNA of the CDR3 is TGTGCCTGGAGTGTCCCCCCCATAGTCACCTTC. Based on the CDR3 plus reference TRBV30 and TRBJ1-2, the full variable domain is SQTIHQWPATLVQPVGSPLSLECTVEGTSNPNLYWYRQAAGRGLQLLFYSVGIGQISSEVPQNLSASRPQDRQFILSSKKLLLSDSGFYLCAWSVPPIVTFGSGTRLTVV.